This TCR beta chain was recovered during a study of T-cell memory formation after mild COVID-19. TCRdb processed the 5' RACE reads anew with MiXCR; each CDR3 protein has one entry. The table lists about 430,000 distinct CDR3 sequences, 20% to 25% of them singletons. The CDR3 has 20 residues. Per germline, CDR1 SGHVS and CDR2 FQNEAQ. The germline V and J ends were trimmed by 5 bases and 0 bases, with 25 bases remaining between them. This clonotype was sampled from an adult woman who had mild COVID-19 (a few samples of this study predate the infection). Cell type and time point are not known. Material for sequencing was PBMCs or a T cell subset sorted from them (not recorded which). This chain uses TRBV7-8 with TRBJ2-2; D is uncertain. This chain's CDR3 is CASSPYIGSLPGANTGELFF. CDR3 sequence (DNA): TGTGCCAGCAGCCCTTATATTGGGTCGTTGCCGGGCGCGAACACCGGGGAGCTGTTTTTT.